A selection of T cell receptor beta chains follows, all from one sample in a study of blood T cell repertoires in COVID-19. Only in-frame clones appear in the TCRdb table, and some are missing; sequencing was by immunoSEQ multiplex PCR. The sample holds 120,000 to 150,000 clones, about 90% seen once. Sequencing input: peripheral blood. Receptors were obtained from a man aged 45-65 years who had recovered from COVID-19. CDR3s include the opening cysteine and the closing phenylalanine or tryptophan. A D gene is named only where the DNA matches it firmly. Only some rows state a clone size, as once, few, many or a class for expanded clones.

>NA|TRBJ2-5|NA|TRBV3-1/TRBV3-2
CASSPGAVLETQYF
TGTGCCAGCAGCCCGGGAGCGGTTCTCGAGACCCAGTACTTC
>NA|TRBJ2-7|NA|TRBV19
CASSIDWAHYEQYF
TGTGCCAGTAGTATAGATTGGGCCCACTACGAGCAGTACTTC
>NA|TRBJ1-4|NA|TRBV5-4
CASSLAGRQNEKLFF
TGTGCCAGCAGCTTGGCCGGCAGGCAAAACGAAAAACTGTTTTTT
>NA|TRBJ1-5|NA|TRBV27
CASSILGGNQPQHF
TGTGCCAGCAGTATCCTCGGTGGCAATCAGCCCCAGCATTTT
>once|TRBJ1-1|NA|TRBV12-3/TRBV12-4
CATLLTANTEAFF
TGTGCCACCCTACTCACAGCGAACACTGAAGCTTTCTTT
>NA|TRBJ1-4|NA|TRBV6-1
CASSEAQGNEKLFF
TGTGCCAGCAGTGAAGCCCAGGGGAATGAAAAACTGTTTTTT
>few|TRBJ1-2|NA|TRBV6-1
CASSEAALRADTF
TGTGCCAGCAGTGAAGCGGCCCTCAGGGCCGACACCTTC
>NA|TRBJ2-3|TRBD2|TRBV4-3
CASSHSLGTSGGAQYF
TGCGCCAGCAGCCACAGCCTTGGGACTAGCGGGGGTGCGCAGTATTTT
>NA|TRBJ1-1|TRBD1|TRBV18
CASSRRQGATEAFF
TGTGCCAGCTCACGCCGACAGGGTGCGACTGAAGCTTTCTTT
>NA|TRBJ1-1|NA|TRBV6-5
CASSNGGSTEAFF
TGTGCCAGCAGCAACGGAGGGAGCACTGAAGCTTTCTTT
>NA|TRBJ1-1|NA|TRBV6-5
CASRAGFGTEAFF
TGTGCCAGCAGGGCAGGTTTTGGCACTGAAGCTTTCTTT
>NA|TRBJ1-1|TRBD1|TRBV9
CASSGHGQGVGGEAFF
TGTGCCAGCAGCGGACATGGACAGGGGGTCGGTGGGGAAGCTTTCTTT
>NA|TRBJ1-5|NA|TRBV4-1
CASSQDGRDNQPQHF
TGCGCCAGCAGCCAAGACGGGAGGGACAATCAGCCCCAGCATTTT
>NA|TRBJ2-5|TRBD2|TRBV11-2
CASSLEGTSGGRGETQYF
TGTGCCAGCAGCTTAGAAGGGACTAGCGGGGGGAGGGGAGAGACCCAGTACTTC
>NA|TRBJ1-6|TRBD1|TRBV5-4
CASSLTGGNSPLHF
TGTGCCAGCAGCTTGACAGGGGGCAATTCACCCCTCCACTTT
>NA|TRBJ1-1|TRBD1|TRBV9
CASSTTGTGNTEAFF
TGTGCCAGCAGCACTACCGGGACAGGGAACACTGAAGCTTTCTTT
>NA|TRBJ1-5|TRBD1|TRBV6-6
CASSYPGTGGSQPQHF
TGTGCCAGCAGTTACCCCGGGACAGGGGGTAGTCAGCCCCAGCATTTT
>NA|TRBJ1-5|TRBD1|TRBV6-6
CASSHRGGNQPQHF
TGTGCCAGCAGCCACAGGGGGGGCAATCAGCCCCAGCATTTT
>NA|TRBJ2-3|TRBD2|TRBV9
CASSKGLAGGSDTQYF
TGTGCCAGCAGCAAGGGACTAGCGGGGGGATCAGATACGCAGTATTTT
>few|TRBJ2-2|NA|TRBV19
CASREGARAVAGELFF
TGTGCCAGTAGGGAAGGGGCCAGGGCAGTGGCCGGGGAGCTGTTTTTT
>NA|TRBJ1-4|TRBD1|TRBV5-6
CASSLPNGQALF
TGTGCCAGCAGCCTCCCGAACGGACAGGCCCTTTTT
>NA|TRBJ2-7|TRBD1|TRBV2
CASNRDRAYEQYF
TGTGCCAGCAACCGAGACAGGGCCTACGAGCAGTACTTC
>NA|TRBJ2-3|NA|TRBV7-9
CASTPLRRASTDTQYF
TGTGCCAGCACCCCCCTCCGCCGAGCTAGCACAGATACGCAGTATTTT
>NA|TRBJ1-5|NA|TRBV6-2/TRBV6-3
CASSRTDSNQPQHF
TGTGCCAGCAGCAGGACAGATAGCAATCAGCCCCAGCATTTT
>NA|TRBJ1-2|NA|TRBV29-1
CSVVRGSLDYGYTF
TGCAGCGTTGTAAGAGGGTCACTTGACTATGGCTACACCTTC
>NA|TRBJ2-1|TRBD1|TRBV30
CAWSRTGTGNHNEQFF
TGTGCCTGGAGTCGTACCGGGACAGGGAACCACAATGAGCAGTTCTTC
>NA|TRBJ1-2|NA|TRBV24-1
CATSDLIGGGFGYTF
TGTGCCACCAGTGATTTGATTGGGGGAGGGTTTGGCTACACCTTC
>NA|TRBJ1-1|NA|TRBV7-9
CASSRDRPDTEAFF
TGTGCCAGCAGCCGCGACAGACCAGACACTGAAGCTTTCTTT
>NA|TRBJ2-7|TRBD1|TRBV20-1
CSASAGTGADEQYF
TGCAGTGCTAGTGCCGGGACAGGGGCGGACGAGCAGTACTTC
>NA|TRBJ2-5|NA|TRBV7-8
CASSTDRAQETQYF
TGTGCCAGCAGCACTGACAGAGCGCAAGAGACCCAGTACTTC
>NA|TRBJ2-1|TRBD1|TRBV5-1
CASSPGQFLLNNEQFF
TGCGCCAGCAGCCCGGGACAGTTCCTACTTAACAATGAGCAGTTCTTC
>once|TRBJ2-5|NA|TRBV7-2
CASSLAWQQETQYF
TGTGCCAGCAGCTTAGCATGGCAGCAAGAGACCCAGTACTTC
>NA|TRBJ2-6|TRBD1|TRBV2
CASNSAWQGASGANVLTF
TGTGCCAGCAATTCCGCCTGGCAGGGGGCCTCTGGGGCCAACGTCCTGACTTTC
>NA|TRBJ1-5|NA|TRBV27
CASSKQGVDQPQHF
TGTGCCAGCAGTAAACAGGGAGTCGATCAGCCCCAGCATTTT
>NA|TRBJ2-1|NA|TRBV6-1
CASSETRRQFF
TGTGCCAGCAGTGAAACGCGTCGGCAGTTCTTC
>NA|TRBJ2-2|TRBD1|TRBV4-3
CASSPRTGKNANTGELFF
TGCGCCAGCAGCCCGCGGACAGGGAAAAACGCGAACACCGGGGAGCTGTTTTTT